Below, 21 T cell receptor beta chains from the same sample are listed, as sequenced in a study of blood T cell repertoires in COVID-19. Produced via immunoSEQ multiplex PCR; TCRdb's table is partial and in-frame only. Of approximately 300,000 clones detected, around 89% appear once; the ten largest clones hold approximately 6.5%. Sequencing was done on a sample of peripheral blood. The receptors shown here come from a woman in her fifties or sixties with COVID-19, enrolled during active disease.

This chain's CDR3 is CASSRRGGGNTIYF. DNA for the CDR3: TGTGCCAGCAGCCGTCGGGGGGGTGGAAACACCATATATTTT. The V call is TRBV3-1 (or the pseudogene TRBV3-2), the J call TRBJ1-3; a possible D gene is TRBD1 (5 bases). The V gene's germline CDR1 is LGHDT and CDR2 YNNKEL (reference sequence). V dropped 4 bases and J dropped 3 bases, with 10 bases sitting between them. The length of the CDR3 is 14 residues.

The rearrangement uses TRBV29-1 and TRBJ1-4, with D possibly TRBD1 on 6 matching bases. This CDR3 is built from 13 residues. The germline V gene encodes CDR1 SQVTM and CDR2 ANQGSEA. Trimming removed 2 bases from V and 15 bases from J, with 19 bases in between. The CDR3 DNA reads TGCAGCGTTGAATCGAATGACAGGATGACTTTGTTTTTT. Its protein product is CSVESNDRMTLFF.

In this sample, this clone turned up once. V and J are TRBV6-2 or TRBV6-3 and TRBJ2-5, with 10 positions matching TRBD1. With V trimmed by 0 bases and J by 7 bases, 11 bases remained unmatched. This CDR3 is 17 amino acids long. The V gene's germline CDR1 is MNHEY and CDR2 SVGEGT. CDR3 protein: CASSYSGTGTGVATQYF. The CDR3 nucleotides are TGTGCCAGCAGTTACTCCGGAACCGGGACAGGGGTGGCGACCCAGTACTTC.

The chain uses TRBV6-2 or TRBV6-3 and TRBJ2-5; TRBD2 agrees at 11 bases. Germline trimming cut 6 bases from V and 5 bases from J; bases unmatched to any gene: 8. Germline V gene lookup returns CDR1 MNHEY and CDR2 SVGEGT. The CDR3 runs to 15 residues. The chain's CDR3 is CASSSLAGGRETQYF. The CDR3 DNA sequence: TGTGCCAGCAGCTCATTAGCGGGAGGGAGGGAGACCCAGTACTTC.

V and J are TRBV19 and TRBJ1-6, with 7 bases identical to TRBD1. The CDR3 spans 14 residues. Germline-derived CDR1 and CDR2 are LNHDA and SQIVND (reference sequence). Trimming at V came to 3 bases and at J to 10 bases, leaving 6 bases not matched to a gene. Written as DNA, the CDR3 is TGTGCCAGTAGTATCAGGGACAGTGGCTCACCCCTCCACTTT. It yields the protein CASSIRDSGSPLHF.

The J gene is TRBJ1-2, the V gene TRBV30, with D possibly TRBD1 on 6 matching bases. The germline gives CDR1 GTSNPN, CDR2 SVGIG (reference sequence). The CDR3 has 13 residues. Trimming removed 3 bases at V and 5 bases at J, with 13 bases between. CDR3 nucleotides: TGTGCCTGGAGAGACAGGTTGGGATATGGCTACACCTTC. It is translated as CAWRDRLGYGYTF.

V is TRBV5-4 and J is TRBJ2-5; TRBD2 is a possible D gene (5 bases). The CDR3 loop spans 17 amino acids. Between the trimmed V and J ends, which lost 0 bases and 1 base, there was a span of 16 bases. The germline gives CDR1 SGHNT, CDR2 YYREEE (reference sequence). This chain's CDR3 is CASSLGGTQRSQETQYF. CDR3 sequence (DNA): TGTGCCAGCAGCTTGGGGGGTACTCAGCGGAGCCAAGAGACCCAGTACTTC.

This clone was observed once. The chain recombines TRBV6-5 with TRBJ2-4; 9 bases agree with TRBD2. Germline V CDR1 and CDR2: MNHEY, SVGAGI. V lost 4 bases, J lost 3 bases, and 4 bases stayed unmatched. This CDR3 comprises 15 residues. The CDR3 coding sequence is TGTGCCAGCAGTTCTATTAGCGGGAGCAAAAACATTCAGTACTTC. It translates to CASSSISGSKNIQYF.

This chain links TRBV27 with TRBJ2-1; 8 nucleotides match TRBD2. After removal of 2 bases from V and 10 bases from J, the junction contained 1 base not matched to a gene. Germline assignment: CDR1 MNHEY and CDR2 SMNVEV (reference sequence). CDR3 length equals 12 residues. Here the CDR3 reads CASSLLAGEQFF. The CDR3 coding sequence is TGTGCCAGCAGTTTACTAGCGGGCGAGCAGTTCTTC.

The genes are TRBV11-2 and TRBJ2-3, with 7 bases aligning to TRBD2. Germline CDR1 SGHAT, CDR2 FQNNGV. The CDR3 runs 15 residues. With 2 bases clipped from V and 6 bases from J, the junction kept 8 bases outside the gene matches. The CDR3 DNA is TGTGCCAGCAGCTTAAATCGGGGCGGGAGTGATACGCAGTATTTT. Its protein is CASSLNRGGSDTQYF.

The chain combines TRBV24-1 with TRBJ2-3, with D perhaps TRBD2 (5 bases). The length of the CDR3 is 15 residues. V dropped 4 bases and J dropped 0 bases, with 10 bases sitting between them. Germline CDR1 reads KGHDR; CDR2 reads SFDVKD. CDR3 amino acids: CATSEGSPSTDTQYF. In DNA, the CDR3 is TGTGCCACCAGTGAGGGGAGTCCTAGCACAGATACGCAGTATTTT.

This CDR3 is CASSSGTSGSAYEQYF. The CDR3 DNA reads as TGCGCCAGCAGCTCCGGGACTAGCGGGAGTGCTTACGAGCAGTACTTC. The chain is built from TRBV5-1 and TRBJ2-7; the match to TRBD2 covers 14 bases. The germline gives CDR1 SGHRS, CDR2 YFSETQ. Trimming removed 3 bases from V and 4 bases from J; junction bases left unmatched: 6. This CDR3 is built from 16 residues.

V gene TRBV3-1 (or the pseudogene TRBV3-2) combines with J gene TRBJ2-5; 14 nucleotides agree with TRBD2. The germline V gene has CDR1 LGHDT and CDR2 YNNKEL (reference sequence). The CDR3 is 16 amino acids. J was trimmed by 3 bases and V by 4 bases; bases with no gene match: 4. This CDR3 is CASSLGTSGRKETQYF. The CDR3, as DNA: TGTGCCAGCAGCCTTGGGACTAGCGGGAGAAAAGAGACCCAGTACTTC.

The chain joins TRBV7-6 to TRBJ1-3; TRBD1 aligns across 8 bases. Germline CDR1 reads SGHVS; CDR2 reads FNYEAQ. CDR3 size: 16 residues. The junction had 5 bases not matched to a gene; V was cut back by 4 bases and J by 0 bases. The CDR3: CASSSGRGLSGNTIYF. The CDR3 DNA is TGTGCCAGCAGCTCGGGCAGGGGGCTCTCTGGAAACACCATATATTTT.

The rearrangement joins TRBV29-1 to TRBJ2-1; 9 bases line up with TRBD2. Germline-derived CDR1 and CDR2 are SQVTM and ANQGSEA. Trimming took 5 bases from V and 0 from J; bases not matched to a gene: 14. The CDR3 contains 18 residues. The CDR3 here is CSVKLAGVLVSSYNEQFF. CDR3 nucleotide sequence: TGCAGCGTTAAGTTAGCGGGAGTTTTAGTCAGCTCCTACAATGAGCAGTTCTTC.

V and J are TRBV12-3 or TRBV12-4 and TRBJ1-4; 9 nucleotides line up with TRBD1. CDR3 length: 13 amino acids. The trim removed 6 bases at V and 8 bases at J, leaving 4 bases unmatched. The CDR3 loop reads CASSKDRGEKLFF. The DNA of the CDR3 is TGTGCCAGCAGCAAGGACAGGGGCGAAAAACTGTTTTTT.

The rearrangement uses TRBV12-3 or TRBV12-4 and TRBJ2-7, with 8 bases identical to TRBD1. The CDR3 covers 12 residues. Germline trimming cut 4 bases from V and 8 bases from J; bases unmatched to any gene: 4. CDR3: CASSSDRDKQYF. The CDR3 DNA reads TGTGCCAGCAGTTCGGACAGGGATAAGCAGTACTTC.

The gene calls are TRBV19 and TRBJ2-1, with 7 bases lining up with TRBD2. Germline V gene lookup returns CDR1 LNHDA and CDR2 SQIVND (reference sequence). V dropped 3 bases and J dropped 3; count of bases not matched to a gene: 5. This CDR3 has 15 amino acids. CDR3 nucleotide sequence: TGTGCCAGTAGTATGGTAGCGGGTGTCTACAATGAGCAGTTCTTC. Residues: CASSMVAGVYNEQFF.

V is TRBV5-1 and J is TRBJ2-7; a possible D gene is TRBD2 (6 bases). V was shortened by 0 bases and J by 6 bases, with 16 bases between the two germline ends. CDR1 and CDR2 from the germline V gene are SGHRS and YFSETQ. The CDR3 sequence is 15 residues long. CDR3 sequence: CASSLVSGGVFEQYF. The CDR3 region has the DNA TGCGCCAGCAGCTTGGTTAGCGGAGGGGTATTCGAGCAGTACTTC. Filled out from reference TRBV5-1 and TRBJ2-7, the complete variable domain reads KAGVTQTPRYLIKTRGQQVTLSCSPISGHRSVSWYQQTPGQGLQFLFEYFSETQRNKGNFPGRFSGRQFSNSRSEMNVSTLELGDSALYLCASSLVSGGVFEQYFGPGTRLTVT.

The genes are TRBV2 and TRBJ1-4; D call uncertain. This CDR3 has 13 residues. V was cut by 7 bases and J by 6 bases, with 12 bases left in between. Germline loops: CDR1 SNHLY, CDR2 FYNNEI. The CDR3 here is CASMKVRDEKLFF. The CDR3 DNA sequence: TGTGCCAGCATGAAGGTGAGGGATGAAAAACTGTTTTTT.

This sequence joins TRBV3-1 (or the pseudogene TRBV3-2) and TRBJ2-1, with a possible D match to TRBD2 (5 bases). This CDR3 has 18 residues. Germline CDR1 reads LGHDT; CDR2 reads YNNKEL (reference sequence). Trimming removed 3 bases at V and 0 bases at J, with 18 bases between. The CDR3 reads CASSHPFGGKSSYNEQFF. The CDR3 DNA sequence: TGTGCCAGCAGCCACCCCTTTGGAGGCAAGAGCTCCTACAATGAGCAGTTCTTC.